The following is a TCR beta chain sequence with its context. The antigen remains unidentified. Per the original methods: As immunoSEQ supplied junction-only sequences (without quality scores), filtering differed. Assay: immunoSEQ multiplex PCR; the TCRdb copy retains only in-frame clones and omits some. The V and J calls and clone size are taken from that table; D and trimming were inferred from the DNA. The sample shows about 820,000 clones, more than 85% of them seen only once. The data stem from a study of shared clonotypes between healthy human individuals. CD8 cells regarded as naive lacked CD45RO, were positively chosen for CCR7, and omitted terminally differentiated effector memory CD45RA+ cells. Germline V lookup: CDR1 LNHDA, CDR2 SQIVND (reference sequence). The CDR3 sequence is 14 residues long. Trimming left V 3 bases short and J 1 base short, with 7 bases between. General observations from the study: An expected dependence of interdonor clonotype sharing on sequencing depth was noted. Naive subsets generally exceeded memory subsets in estimated richness.

The chain employs TRBV19 and TRBJ2-1; maybe TRBD2 (6 bases). This sequence was found in a man aged 25-45 years in good health. The sequencing input was naive CD8+ T cells sorted from blood. The DNA of the CDR3 is TGTGCCAGTAGTATGCGGGAATCCTACAATGAGCAGTTCTTC. It codes for CASSMRESYNEQFF. Looking up the rest from reference TRBV19 and TRBJ2-1 gives the full variable domain: DGGITQSPKYLFRKEGQNVTLSCEQNLNHDAMYWYRQDPGQGLRLIYYSQIVNDFQKGDIAEGYSVSREKKESFPLTVTSAQKNPTAFYLCASSMRESYNEQFFGPGTRLTVL.